A single T cell receptor (beta chain) is shown here with its context. The antigen remains undetermined. The protocol was immunoSEQ multiplex PCR, while the TCRdb copy is restricted to in-frame clones and leaves out a portion. Among 3,200 or so clones listed, roughly 21% were seen once. The sample originates from a study of T cells in localized non-small cell lung cancer. Findings of the study overall: Elevated circulating T cell density in blood was associated with longer overall survival. T cell clonality was highest in uninvolved adjacent lung, above tumor. Analysis by sequencing included only one tumor region, so heterogeneity remains possible. Researchers found a median approximately 60 of the top 100 tumor clones in adjacent lung.

The sequence was collected from a woman aged 35 to 69 with stage I lung adenocarcinoma. The sample consisted of lung tumor tissue, taken before any cancer treatment.

CDR3 in DNA: TGTGCCAGCTCACCAATACGGACCTCCTCCTACGAGCAGTACTTC. Translation gives CASSPIRTSSYEQYF. This chain connects TRBV18 to TRBJ2-7, with unresolved D. This CDR3 spans 15 amino acids. CDR1 is KGHSH, CDR2 LQKENI, per germline. Trimming pared 2 bases from V and 0 bases from J, leaving 11 bases between.